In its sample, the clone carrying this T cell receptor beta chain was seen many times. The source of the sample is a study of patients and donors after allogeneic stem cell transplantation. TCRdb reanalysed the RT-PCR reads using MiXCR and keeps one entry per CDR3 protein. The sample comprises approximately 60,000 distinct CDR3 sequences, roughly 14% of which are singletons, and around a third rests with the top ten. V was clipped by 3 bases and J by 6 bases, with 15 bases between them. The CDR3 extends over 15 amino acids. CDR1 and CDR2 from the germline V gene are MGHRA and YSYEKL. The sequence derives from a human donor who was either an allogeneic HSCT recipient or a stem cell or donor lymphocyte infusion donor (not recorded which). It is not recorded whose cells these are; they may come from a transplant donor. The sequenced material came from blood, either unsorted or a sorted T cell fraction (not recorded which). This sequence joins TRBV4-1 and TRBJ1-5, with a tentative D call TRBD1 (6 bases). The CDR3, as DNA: TGCGCCAGCAGCCAGGGGGGGGCTGGTAGTCAGCCCCAGCATTTT. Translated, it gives CASSQGGAGSQPQHF.